This record covers a single T cell receptor beta chain. This sample is part of a study of shared clonotypes between healthy human individuals. The V gene's germline CDR1 is MNHEY and CDR2 SVGAGI. The CDR3 has 15 residues. V dropped 4 bases and J dropped 3 bases, with 16 bases sitting between them. Only in-frame clones appear in the TCRdb table, and some are missing; sequencing was by immunoSEQ multiplex PCR. The table shows roughly 500,000 clones, with 70% to 80% occurring only once. The chain is built from TRBV6-5 and TRBJ2-7; tentatively, D is TRBD2 (5 bases). This receptor was identified in a woman aged 40 to 50 in good health. Some clones in this sample may be carry-over from other donors' samples. The sequenced sample consisted of PBMCs. The CDR3 loop is CASSSLGGQLYEQYF. The CDR3 DNA reads as TGTGCCAGCAGTTCTTTGGGCGGGCAGCTCTACGAGCAGTACTTC.